Detailed here is one TCR beta chain. Its matching antigen is unknown. Sample-barcoded 5' priming and a J-beta primer mix drove a second PCR of roughly 6 to 12 cycles. TCRdb reprocessed the 5' RACE reads via MiXCR and lists one record per CDR3 protein. Of approximately 1.5 million distinct CDR3 sequences listed, approximately 42% are singletons. V was shortened by 6 bases and J by 6 bases, with 15 bases between the two germline ends. Germline lookup yields CDR1 DFQATT and CDR2 SNEGSKA (reference sequence). This CDR3 comprises 12 residues. The data derive from a study of blood T cells in healthy people across ages. Whole-study results and caveats: When set beside aged donors, long-lived donors presented more naive CD4+ cells and higher diversity.

Sequenced input: blood. The chain employs TRBV20-1 and TRBJ2-7; maybe TRBD2 (6 bases). This TCR was recovered from a woman under 30 in good health. The CDR3 bases are TGCAGTGCGAGGGGACTCCAACCCGAGCAGTACTTC. It specifies CSARGLQPEQYF.